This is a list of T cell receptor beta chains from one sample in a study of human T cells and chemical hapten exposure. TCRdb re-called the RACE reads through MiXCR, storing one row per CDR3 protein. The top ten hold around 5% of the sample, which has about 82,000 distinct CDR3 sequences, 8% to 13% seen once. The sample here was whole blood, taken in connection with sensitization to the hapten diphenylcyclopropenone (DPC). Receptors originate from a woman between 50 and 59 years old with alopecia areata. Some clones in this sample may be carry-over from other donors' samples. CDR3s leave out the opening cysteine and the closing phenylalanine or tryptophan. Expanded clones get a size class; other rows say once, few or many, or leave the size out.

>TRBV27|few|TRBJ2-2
ASSPDRGGTGELF
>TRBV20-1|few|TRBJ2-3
SAHPGAGGTDTQY
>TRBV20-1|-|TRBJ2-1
SASPGGRASF
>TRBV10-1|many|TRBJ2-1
ASSGNILGEQF
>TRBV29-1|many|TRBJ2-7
SASRSQGSEQY
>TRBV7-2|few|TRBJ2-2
ASSRDRVNTGELF
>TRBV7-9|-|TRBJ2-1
ASSPLNGEQF
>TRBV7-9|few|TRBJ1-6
ASSSRTENSPLH
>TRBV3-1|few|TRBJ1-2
ASSQTGQGVNYGYT
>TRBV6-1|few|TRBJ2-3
ASLVGGTDTQY
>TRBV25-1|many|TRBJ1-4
ASRRNDVEKLF
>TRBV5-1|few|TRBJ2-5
ASSPEGGRETQY
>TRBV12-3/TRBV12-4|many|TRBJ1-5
ASSPQADGSNQPQH
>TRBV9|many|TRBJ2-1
ASTRSGLNNEQF
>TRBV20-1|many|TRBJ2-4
SARDPGQAKNIQY
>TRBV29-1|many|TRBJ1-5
SVGEQGRDQPQH
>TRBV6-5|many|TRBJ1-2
ASSPPGRRGTGGYT
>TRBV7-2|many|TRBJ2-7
ASSSTGTTYEQY
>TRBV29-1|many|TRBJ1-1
SVAVWNTEAF
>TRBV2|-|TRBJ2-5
ASSVSGTQETQY
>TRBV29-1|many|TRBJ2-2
SVERGRANTGELF
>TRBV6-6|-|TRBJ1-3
ASSFTGLGSGNTIY
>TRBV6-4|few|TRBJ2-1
ASSDDVGGEQF
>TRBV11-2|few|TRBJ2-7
ASSSGTVYEQY
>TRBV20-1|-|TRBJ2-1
SATTTYNEQF
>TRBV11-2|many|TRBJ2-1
ASSLDVASSYNEQF
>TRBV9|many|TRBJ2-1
ASSADVGEYNEQF
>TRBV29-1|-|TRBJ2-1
SVYRDRSYNEQF
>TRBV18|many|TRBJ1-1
ASSPLPGMNTEAF
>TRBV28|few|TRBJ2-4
ASSNNRGAKNIQY
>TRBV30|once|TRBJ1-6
AWTILPDQNSPLH
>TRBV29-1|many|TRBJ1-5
SVGSGNQPQH
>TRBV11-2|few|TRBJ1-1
ASSLERGVPEAF
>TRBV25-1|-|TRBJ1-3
ASSEYTRGPGNTIY
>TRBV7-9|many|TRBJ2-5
ASSLFGAGKRETQY
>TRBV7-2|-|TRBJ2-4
ASRGRGGLAKNIQY
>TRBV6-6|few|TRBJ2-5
ASSGQAGGGETQY
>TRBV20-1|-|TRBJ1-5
SAPDRGDSNQPQH
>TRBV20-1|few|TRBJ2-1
SARDKAGANEQF
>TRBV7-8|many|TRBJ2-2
ASTLSGGARTGELF
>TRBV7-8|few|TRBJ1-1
ASSLAAPEAF
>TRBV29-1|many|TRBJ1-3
SVGTSGNTIY
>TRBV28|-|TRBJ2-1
ASRTVNEQF
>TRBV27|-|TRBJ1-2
ASSRAGATYGYT
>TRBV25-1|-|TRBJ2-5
ASIDRGFGETQY
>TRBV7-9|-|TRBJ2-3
ASSFLLAGVTDTQY
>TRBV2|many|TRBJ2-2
ASSFRTSGRFSNTGELF
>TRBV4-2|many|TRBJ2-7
ASSPRGSGPYEQY
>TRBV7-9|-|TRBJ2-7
ASSLAATGRPEQY
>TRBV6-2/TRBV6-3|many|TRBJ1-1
ASSRTANTEAF
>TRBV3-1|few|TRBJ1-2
ASSHRGQNYGYT